These T cell receptor beta chains were read from a single sample in a study of early T cells in non-severe SARS-CoV-2 infection. From the 5' RACE reads, TCRdb called clonotypes with MiXCR, one entry per CDR3 protein. Here the sample spans about 35,000 distinct CDR3 sequences, 5.5% to 7% being singletons. The sequencing here drew on whole blood, taken at baseline. The receptors were sampled from an adult who was a healthcare worker with PCR-confirmed SARS-CoV-2 infection or an uninfected control (not recorded which). Both conserved end residues are trimmed from each CDR3. The order of the fields is V gene, CDR3 protein.

TRBV9	ASSVGGLARGVDTQY
TRBV4-3	ASSRHTGELF
TRBV20-1	SGQDSSYEQY
TRBV19	ASSIILNTDTQY
TRBV12-3/TRBV12-4	ASSRGGTGGLYEQY
TRBV9	ASSPSGQGGGYEQY
TRBV19	ATSSSRYEQY
TRBV20-1	SARTAKETQY
TRBV7-8	ASSFDRPAPEAF
TRBV5-4	ASSFGGTGNVYNQPQH
TRBV12-3/TRBV12-4	ASSFDRNTEAF
TRBV29-1	SVEGRFLSSYEQY
TRBV18	ASSPQGALIDTQY
TRBV10-2	ASRPDGAGGYT
TRBV11-2	ASSAVDSYNEQF
TRBV7-8	ASSLWDEQY